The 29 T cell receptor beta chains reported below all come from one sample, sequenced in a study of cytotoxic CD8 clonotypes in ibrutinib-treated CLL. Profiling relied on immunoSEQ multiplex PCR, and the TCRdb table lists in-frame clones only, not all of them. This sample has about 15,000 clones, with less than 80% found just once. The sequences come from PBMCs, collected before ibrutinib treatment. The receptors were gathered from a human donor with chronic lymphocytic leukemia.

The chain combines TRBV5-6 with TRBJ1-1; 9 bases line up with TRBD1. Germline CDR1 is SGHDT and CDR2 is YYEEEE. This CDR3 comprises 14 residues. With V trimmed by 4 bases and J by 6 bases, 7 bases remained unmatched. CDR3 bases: TGTGCCAGCAGCCTGGACAGGGGATACGCTGAAGCTTTCTTT. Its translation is CASSLDRGYAEAFF.

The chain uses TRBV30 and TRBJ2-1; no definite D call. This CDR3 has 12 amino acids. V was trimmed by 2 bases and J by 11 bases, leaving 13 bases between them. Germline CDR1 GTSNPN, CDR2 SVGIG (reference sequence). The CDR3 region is CAWSRRAEQQFF. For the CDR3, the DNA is TGTGCCTGGAGTAGAAGGGCGGAACAGCAGTTCTTC.

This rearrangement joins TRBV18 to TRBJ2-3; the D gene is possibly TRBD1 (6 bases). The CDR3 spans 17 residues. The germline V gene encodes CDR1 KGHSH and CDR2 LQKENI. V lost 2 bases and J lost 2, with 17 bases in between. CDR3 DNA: TGTGCCAGCTCACCAATTGGGTCAGGGGCGCTCACAGATACGCAGTATTTT. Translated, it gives CASSPIGSGALTDTQYF.

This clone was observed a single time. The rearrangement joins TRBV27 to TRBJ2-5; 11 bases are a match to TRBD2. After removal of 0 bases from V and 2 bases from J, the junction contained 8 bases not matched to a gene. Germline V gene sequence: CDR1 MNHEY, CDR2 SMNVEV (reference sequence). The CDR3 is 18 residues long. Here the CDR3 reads CASSLSYTSGGTQETQYF. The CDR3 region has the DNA TGTGCCAGCAGTTTATCGTATACTAGCGGGGGTACGCAAGAGACCCAGTACTTC.

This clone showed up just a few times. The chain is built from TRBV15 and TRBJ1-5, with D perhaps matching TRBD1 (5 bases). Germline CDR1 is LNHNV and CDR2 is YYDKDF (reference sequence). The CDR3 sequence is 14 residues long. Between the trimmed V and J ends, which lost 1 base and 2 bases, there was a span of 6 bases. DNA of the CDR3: TGTGCCACCAGCAGAGGGGGGGGCAATCAGCCCCAGCATTTT. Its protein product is CATSRGGGNQPQHF.

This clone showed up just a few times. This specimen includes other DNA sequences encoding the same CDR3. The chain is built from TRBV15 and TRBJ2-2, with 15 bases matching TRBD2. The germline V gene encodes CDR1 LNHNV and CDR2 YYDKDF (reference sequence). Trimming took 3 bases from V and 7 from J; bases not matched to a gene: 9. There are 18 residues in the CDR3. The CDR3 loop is CATSSGLAGGQRDGELFF. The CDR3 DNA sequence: TGTGCCACCAGCAGCGGACTAGCGGGGGGGCAACGGGACGGGGAGCTGTTTTTT. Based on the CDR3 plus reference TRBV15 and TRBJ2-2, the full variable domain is DAMVIQNPRYQVTQFGKPVTLSCSQTLNHNVMYWYQQKSSQAPKLLFHYYDKDFNNEADTPDNFQSRRPNTSFCFLDIRSPGLGDTAMYLCATSSGLAGGQRDGELFFGEGSRLTVL.

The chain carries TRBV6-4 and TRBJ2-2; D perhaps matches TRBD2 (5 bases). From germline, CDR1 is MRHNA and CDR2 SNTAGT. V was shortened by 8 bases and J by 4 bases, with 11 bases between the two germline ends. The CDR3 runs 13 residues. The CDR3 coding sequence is TGTGCCAGCGGGAGCTCAAGCACCGGGGAGCTGTTTTTT. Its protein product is CASGSSSTGELFF.

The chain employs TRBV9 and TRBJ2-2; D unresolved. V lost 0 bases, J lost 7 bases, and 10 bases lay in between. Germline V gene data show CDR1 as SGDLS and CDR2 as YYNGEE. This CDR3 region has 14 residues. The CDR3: CASSVATSGGELFF. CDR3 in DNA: TGTGCCAGCAGCGTAGCGACTTCGGGCGGGGAGCTGTTTTTT.

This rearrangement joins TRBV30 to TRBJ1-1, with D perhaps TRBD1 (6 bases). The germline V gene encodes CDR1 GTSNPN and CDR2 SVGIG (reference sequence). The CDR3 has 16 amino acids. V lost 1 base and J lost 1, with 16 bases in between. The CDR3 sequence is CAWSGGVGGQNTEAFF. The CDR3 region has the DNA TGTGCCTGGAGTGGTGGAGTGGGGGGACAGAACACTGAAGCTTTCTTT.

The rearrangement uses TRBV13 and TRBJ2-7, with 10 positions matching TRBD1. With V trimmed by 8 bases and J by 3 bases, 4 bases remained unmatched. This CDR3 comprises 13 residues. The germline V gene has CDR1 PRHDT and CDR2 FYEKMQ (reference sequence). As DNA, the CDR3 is TGTGCCAGCTCCTGGGACAGGGGCTACGAGCAGTACGTC. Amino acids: CASSWDRGYEQYV.

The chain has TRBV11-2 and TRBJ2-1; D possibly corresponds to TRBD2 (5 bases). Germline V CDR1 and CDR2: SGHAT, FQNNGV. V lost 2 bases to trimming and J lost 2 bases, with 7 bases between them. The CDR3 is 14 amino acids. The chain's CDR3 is CASSLTSAYNEQFF. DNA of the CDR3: TGTGCCAGCAGCTTAACTAGTGCCTACAATGAGCAGTTCTTC.

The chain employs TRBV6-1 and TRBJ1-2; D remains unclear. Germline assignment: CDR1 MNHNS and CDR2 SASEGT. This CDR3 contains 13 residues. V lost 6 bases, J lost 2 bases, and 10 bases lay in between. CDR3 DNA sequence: TGTGCCAGCAGACCTTGGGGAAACTATGGCTACACCTTC. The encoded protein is CASRPWGNYGYTF.

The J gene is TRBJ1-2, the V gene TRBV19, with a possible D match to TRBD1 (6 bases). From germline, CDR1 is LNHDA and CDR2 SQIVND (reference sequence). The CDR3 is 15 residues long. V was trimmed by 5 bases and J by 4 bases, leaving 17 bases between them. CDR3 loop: CASSLGALTFYGYTF. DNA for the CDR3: TGTGCCAGTAGTCTGGGGGCCCTTACGTTCTATGGCTACACCTTC.

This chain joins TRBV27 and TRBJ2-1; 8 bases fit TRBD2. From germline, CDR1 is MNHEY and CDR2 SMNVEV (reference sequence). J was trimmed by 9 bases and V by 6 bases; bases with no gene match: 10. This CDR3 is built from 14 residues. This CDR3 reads CASRGLVPRPEQFF. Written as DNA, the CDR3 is TGTGCCAGCAGGGGACTAGTCCCCCGTCCTGAGCAGTTCTTC.

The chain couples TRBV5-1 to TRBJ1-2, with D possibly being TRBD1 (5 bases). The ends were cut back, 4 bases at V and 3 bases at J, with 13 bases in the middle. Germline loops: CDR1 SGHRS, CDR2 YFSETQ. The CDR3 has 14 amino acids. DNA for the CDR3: TGCGCCAGCAGCACGGAGACAGCTTACTATGGCTACACCTTC. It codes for CASSTETAYYGYTF.

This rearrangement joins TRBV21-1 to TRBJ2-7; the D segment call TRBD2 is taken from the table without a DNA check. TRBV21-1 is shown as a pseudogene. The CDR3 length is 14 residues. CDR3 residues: CASSDGILAGEQYV. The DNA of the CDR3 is TGTGCCAGCAGCGACGGGATCCTCGCCGGGGAGCAGTACGTC.

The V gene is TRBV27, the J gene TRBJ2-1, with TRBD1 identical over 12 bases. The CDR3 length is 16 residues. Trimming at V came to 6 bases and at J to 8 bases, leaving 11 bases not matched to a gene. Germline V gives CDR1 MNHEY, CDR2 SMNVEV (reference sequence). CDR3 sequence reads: CASRPGGTGGLYEQFF. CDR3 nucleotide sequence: TGTGCCAGCAGACCCGGTGGGACAGGGGGCTTGTATGAGCAGTTCTTC.

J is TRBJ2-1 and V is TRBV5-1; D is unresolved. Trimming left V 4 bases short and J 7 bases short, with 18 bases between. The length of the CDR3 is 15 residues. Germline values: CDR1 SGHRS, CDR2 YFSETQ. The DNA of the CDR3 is TGCGCCAGCAGCCAAATTCCGGACGGACGAAATGAGCAGTTCTTC. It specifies CASSQIPDGRNEQFF. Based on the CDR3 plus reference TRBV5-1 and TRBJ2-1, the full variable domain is KAGVTQTPRYLIKTRGQQVTLSCSPISGHRSVSWYQQTPGQGLQFLFEYFSETQRNKGNFPGRFSGRQFSNSRSEMNVSTLELGDSALYLCASSQIPDGRNEQFFGPGTRLTVL.

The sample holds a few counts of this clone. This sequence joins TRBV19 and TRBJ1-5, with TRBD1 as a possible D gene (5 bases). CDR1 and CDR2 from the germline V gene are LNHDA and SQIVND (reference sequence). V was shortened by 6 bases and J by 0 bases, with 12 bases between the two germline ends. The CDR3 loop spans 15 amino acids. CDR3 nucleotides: TGTGCCAGTAGCAAGGGACGATATAGCAATCAGCCCCAGCATTTT. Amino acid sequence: CASSKGRYSNQPQHF.

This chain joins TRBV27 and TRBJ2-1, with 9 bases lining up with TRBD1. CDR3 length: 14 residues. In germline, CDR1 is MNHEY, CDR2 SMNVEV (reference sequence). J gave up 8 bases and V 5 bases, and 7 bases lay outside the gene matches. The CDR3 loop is CASSVWTGADEQFF. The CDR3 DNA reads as TGTGCCAGCAGTGTCTGGACAGGGGCCGATGAGCAGTTCTTC.

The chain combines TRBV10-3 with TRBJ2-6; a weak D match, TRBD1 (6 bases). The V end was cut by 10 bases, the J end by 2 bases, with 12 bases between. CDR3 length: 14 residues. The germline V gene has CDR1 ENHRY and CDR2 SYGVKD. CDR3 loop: CAKSQGTGANVLTF. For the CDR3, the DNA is TGTGCCAAGTCGCAGGGGACTGGGGCCAACGTCCTGACTTTC.

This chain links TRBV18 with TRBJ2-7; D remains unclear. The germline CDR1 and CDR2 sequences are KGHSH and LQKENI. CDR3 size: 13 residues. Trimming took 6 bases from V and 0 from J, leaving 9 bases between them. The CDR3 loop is CASSQESSYEQYV. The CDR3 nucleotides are TGTGCCAGCTCCCAAGAAAGCTCCTACGAGCAGTACGTC.

The CDR3 coding sequence is TGTGCCAGCACCTTGCGGCAGCCGAACACCGGGGAGCTGTTTTTT. Translated: CASTLRQPNTGELFF. The genes are TRBV28 and TRBJ2-2; D is unresolved. V was trimmed by 7 bases and J by 0 bases, leaving 12 bases between them. CDR1 is MDHEN, CDR2 SYDVKM, per germline. CDR3 size: 15 residues.

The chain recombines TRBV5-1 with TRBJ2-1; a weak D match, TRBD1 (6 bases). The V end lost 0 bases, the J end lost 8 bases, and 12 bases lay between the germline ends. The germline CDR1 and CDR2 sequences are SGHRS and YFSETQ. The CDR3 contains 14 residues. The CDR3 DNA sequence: TGCGCCAGCAGCTTGGGCCGCACAGGGTATGAGCAGTTCTTC. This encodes CASSLGRTGYEQFF.

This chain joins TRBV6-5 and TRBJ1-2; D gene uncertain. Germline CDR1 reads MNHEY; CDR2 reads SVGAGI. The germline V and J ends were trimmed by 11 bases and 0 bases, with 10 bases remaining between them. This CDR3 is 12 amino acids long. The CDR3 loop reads CAAGTTNYGYTF. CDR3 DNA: TGTGCCGCGGGCACAACTAACTATGGCTACACCTTC.

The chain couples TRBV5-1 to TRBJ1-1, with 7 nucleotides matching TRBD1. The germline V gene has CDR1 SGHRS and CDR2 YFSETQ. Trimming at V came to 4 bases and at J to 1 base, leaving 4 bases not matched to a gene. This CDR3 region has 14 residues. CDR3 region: CASSGTAWNTEAFF. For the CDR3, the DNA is TGCGCCAGCAGCGGGACAGCCTGGAACACTGAAGCTTTCTTT. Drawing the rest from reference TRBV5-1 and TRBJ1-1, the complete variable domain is KAGVTQTPRYLIKTRGQQVTLSCSPISGHRSVSWYQQTPGQGLQFLFEYFSETQRNKGNFPGRFSGRQFSNSRSEMNVSTLELGDSALYLCASSGTAWNTEAFFGQGTRLTVV.

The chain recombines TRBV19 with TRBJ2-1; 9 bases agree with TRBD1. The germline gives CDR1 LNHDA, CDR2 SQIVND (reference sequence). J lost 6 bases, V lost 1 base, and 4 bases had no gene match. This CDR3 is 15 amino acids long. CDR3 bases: TGTGCCAGTAGTATAGTTTGGACAGGGGTCAATGAGCAGTTCTTC. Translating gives CASSIVWTGVNEQFF.

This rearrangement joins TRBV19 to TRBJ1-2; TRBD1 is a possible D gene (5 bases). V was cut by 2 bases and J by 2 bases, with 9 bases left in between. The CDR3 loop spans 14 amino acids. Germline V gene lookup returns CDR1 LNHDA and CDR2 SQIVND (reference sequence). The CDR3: CASSIPRANYGYTF. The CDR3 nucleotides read TGTGCCAGTAGTATACCCAGGGCCAACTATGGCTACACCTTC.

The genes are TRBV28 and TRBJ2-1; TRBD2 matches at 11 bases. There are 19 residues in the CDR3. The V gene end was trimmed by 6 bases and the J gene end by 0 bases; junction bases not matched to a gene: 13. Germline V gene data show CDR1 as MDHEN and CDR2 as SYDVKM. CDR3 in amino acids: CASRLPRLAGSSSYNEQFF. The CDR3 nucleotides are TGTGCCAGCAGGCTGCCGAGACTAGCGGGGTCAAGCTCCTACAATGAGCAGTTCTTC.